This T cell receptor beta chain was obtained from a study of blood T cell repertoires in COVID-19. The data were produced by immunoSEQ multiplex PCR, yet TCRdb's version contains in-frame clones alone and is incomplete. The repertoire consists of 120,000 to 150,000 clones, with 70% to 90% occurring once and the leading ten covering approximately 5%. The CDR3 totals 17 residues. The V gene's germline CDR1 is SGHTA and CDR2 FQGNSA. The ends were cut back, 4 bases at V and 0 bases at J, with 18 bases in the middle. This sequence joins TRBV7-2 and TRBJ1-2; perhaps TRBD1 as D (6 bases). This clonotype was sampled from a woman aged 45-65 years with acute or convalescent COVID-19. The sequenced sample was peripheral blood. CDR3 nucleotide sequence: TGTGCCAGCAGCTCACTACTCCTGGACAGCCCTAACTATGGCTACACCTTC. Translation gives CASSSLLLDSPNYGYTF.